The 17 T cell receptor delta chains given below trace back to one sample, sequenced in a study of intestinal T cells in coeliac disease. The bulk TRD library came from roughly 0.15 ug of biopsy DNA amplified with BIOMED-2 primers. TCRdb reapplied CATT to the multiplex PCR reads. The sample yields about 500 delta-chain clones, 60% to 70% seen once. For each case, the template was genomic DNA from ten roughly 4.5-µm formalin-fixed paraffin-embedded scrolls. The material sequenced was a duodenal biopsy. Receptor source: a human donor with celiac disease.

CDR3 coding DNA: TGTGCTCCAAGAGGGTCCCCTGGCCCAAGGTGGGGGATACATCCTAAACTCATCTTT. Protein sequence: CAPRGSPGPRWGIHPKLIF. The rearrangement links TRDV1 to TRDJ1; 10 nucleotides line up with TRDD3. No J segment appears in TCRdb, so it was assigned here by matching the sequence to germline. The V segment lost 10 bases and the J segment 7 bases; nucleotides outside the gene matches: 27. This CDR3 spans 19 amino acids. From germline, CDR1 is TSWWSYY and CDR2 QGS.

This clone was recorded once. The chain uses TRDV2 and TRDJ1; 7 positions match TRDD3. TCRdb supplies no J gene; here it was assigned by aligning the nucleotide sequence to germline. The CDR3 spans 19 residues. The germline V gene encodes CDR1 GEAIGNYY and CDR2 EKD. Losses at the gene ends were 0 bases for V and 3 bases for J; bases not matched to a gene: 18. In DNA, the CDR3 is TGTGCCTGTGACACCGTACGGTACTGGGGATTCATTGGGGCCGATAAACTCATCTTT. Encoded protein: CACDTVRYWGFIGADKLIF.

In its sample, this clone is hyperexpanded. The chain links TRDV1 to TRDJ1; 10 nucleotides line up with TRDD3. This CDR3 comprises 19 residues. Per the germline V gene, CDR1 is TSWWSYY and CDR2 is QGS. The J segment lost 3 bases and the V segment lost 1 base, leaving 14 bases of the junction unmatched. CDR3 in DNA: TGTGCTCTTGGGGAACGGCCCCTAATTGGGGGATACAAAGCCGATAAACTCATCTTT. As protein: CALGERPLIGGYKADKLIF.

As concerns this clone: A far larger clone is off by one base, so a read error is likely. This sequence joins TRDV2 and TRDJ1; 9 bases match TRDD3. TCRdb leaves out the J gene; it was filled in here by matching the DNA to germline. CDR1 is GEAIGNYY, CDR2 EKD, per germline. Trimming cost V 0 bases and J 1 base; bases outside gene matches: 5. The CDR3 sequence is 16 residues long. The CDR3 sequence: CACDTVGDSVTDKLIF. The CDR3 bases are TGTGCCTGTGACACCGTGGGGGATAGTGTCACCGATAAACTCATCTTT.

This chain links TRDV1 with TRDJ1; no reliable D call. Matching the DNA to germline supplied the J gene, which TCRdb does not give. This CDR3 spans 22 amino acids. Germline lookup yields CDR1 TSWWSYY and CDR2 QGS. Trimming stripped 1 base from V and 0 bases from J, with 30 bases between. The CDR3: CALGEHKTQPSLMGLYTDKLIF. CDR3 nucleotides: TGTGCTCTTGGGGAACACAAGACCCAACCCTCGCTAATGGGCTTATACACCGATAAACTCATCTTT.

The chain employs TRDV1 and TRDJ1; TRDD3 matches 13 bases. No J gene is reported in TCRdb; it was inferred here by comparing the DNA with germline. This CDR3 comprises 20 residues. Trimming removed 2 bases from V and 2 bases from J; junction bases left unmatched: 14. CDR1 and CDR2 (germline): TSWWSYY, QGS. This CDR3 reads CALGEKRRYWGIRDTDKLIF. The CDR3 nucleotides are TGTGCTCTTGGGGAAAAACGCCGCTACTGGGGGATACGCGATACCGATAAACTCATCTTT.

This clone is classed as large. V usage is TRDV1 and J usage is TRDJ1, with no clear D. Here the J gene came from matching the DNA to germline, since TCRdb omits it. The CDR3 length is 21 residues. Germline values: CDR1 TSWWSYY, CDR2 QGS. Trimming took off 4 bases at V and 2 bases at J, with 32 bases between the two ends. The DNA of the CDR3 is TGTGCTCTTGGGGCTTTCCCCGTTCTCCTCGTACTACACCCCGTTACCGATAAACTCATCTTT. It specifies CALGAFPVLLVLHPVTDKLIF.

This chain links TRDV2 with TRDJ1, with 13 bases that match TRDD3. The J gene, not given by TCRdb, was assigned here from a germline match of the nucleotide sequence. Trimming cost V 5 bases and J 3 bases; bases outside gene matches: 23. The CDR3 totals 21 residues. CDR1 is GEAIGNYY, CDR2 EKD, per germline. In DNA, the CDR3 is TGTGCCTGTGGACCTGAACCTTACTGGGGGATACGGGGTTTGGGGCCCGATAAACTCATCTTT. It codes for CACGPEPYWGIRGLGPDKLIF.

Notes on this clone: A far larger clone is off by one base, so a read error is likely. V usage is TRDV1 and J usage is TRDJ1; 8 nucleotides align to TRDD3. No J gene was available from TCRdb, and it was assigned here by a germline match of the DNA. CDR3 length equals 24 residues. Germline assignment: CDR1 TSWWSYY and CDR2 QGS. The V segment lost 0 bases and the J segment 2 bases; nucleotides outside the gene matches: 29. The CDR3 DNA reads as TGTGCTCTTGGGGAACTTAAAATACAACGAAGGGGCTGGGGGACACTCTTAGCTACCGATAAACTCATCTTT. Protein: CALGELKIQRRGWGTLLATDKLIF.

A remark on this clone: One base separates it from a far larger clone, so it is likely a read error. The chain joins TRDV2 to TRDJ1; 13 nucleotides align to TRDD3. The J gene, not given by TCRdb, was assigned here from a germline match of the nucleotide sequence. Germline lookup yields CDR1 GEAIGNYY and CDR2 EKD. The CDR3 has 24 residues. The CDR3 sequence is CACDAVAPPTEVLGDTRRTVKLIF. In nucleotides, the CDR3 is TGTGCCTGTGACGCCGTTGCCCCTCCTACAGAAGTACTGGGGGATACGCGTCGGACCGTTAAACTCATCTTT.

The sample holds a few counts of this clone. The J gene went uncalled, whereas the V gene is TRDV1. The CDR3 has 10 amino acids. Germline lookup yields CDR1 TSWWSYY and CDR2 QGS. CDR3 residues: CALGEPSLHF. DNA of the CDR3: TGTGCTCTTGGGGAACCGTCCCTTCACTTT.

This clone has only a few counts. The protein in TCRdb stems from a much larger clone and differs at residue 16 from this DNA's translation, likely a read error; here the protein is translated from the DNA. This rearrangement joins TRDV1 to TRDJ1; D is possibly TRDD2 (5 bases). The J gene is absent in TCRdb and was assigned here via DNA matching to germline. CDR3 length equals 21 residues. Trimming took 3 bases from V and 3 from J, leaving 32 bases between them. Looked up from germline, CDR1 is TSWWSYY and CDR2 is QGS. CDR3 in amino acids: CALGDLLRGTPPKRGPDKLIF. DNA for the CDR3: TGTGCTCTTGGGGACCTACTTAGAGGGACTCCGCCGAAGAGGGGCCCCGATAAACTCATCTTT.

The V gene is TRDV2, the J gene TRDJ1; the match to TRDD3 covers 10 bases. No J segment appears in TCRdb, so it was assigned here by matching the sequence to germline. After removal of 1 base from V and 0 bases from J, the junction contained 19 bases not matched to a gene. This CDR3 spans 21 amino acids. CDR1 GEAIGNYY and CDR2 EKD come from the germline V gene. This chain's CDR3 is CACDTPPYWGIYSWDTDKLIF. DNA for the CDR3: TGTGCCTGTGACACGCCCCCTTACTGGGGGATCTACTCCTGGGACACCGATAAACTCATCTTT.

With regard to this clone: A single base is all that separates this from a far larger clone, so a read error is likely. J is TRDJ2 and V is TRDV1; 12 bases align to TRDD3. Here the J gene came from matching the DNA to germline, since TCRdb omits it. The CDR3 is 25 residues long. Germline V gene lookup returns CDR1 TSWWSYY and CDR2 QGS. Trimming at V came to 0 bases and at J to 3 bases, leaving 26 bases not matched to a gene. The CDR3 protein is CALGELALLLTWGIRRGRMTAQLFF. The CDR3 bases are TGTGCTCTTGGGGAACTAGCCCTTCTCCTAACCTGGGGGATACGGAGGGGTCGCATGACAGCACAACTCTTCTTT.

With regard to this clone: This likely reflects a read error, since a far larger clone is one base away. V gene assignment gives TRDV1, but the J gene was left uncalled; the D call TRDD3 from the table was never checked on the DNA. CDR1 is TSWWSYY, CDR2 QGS, per germline. This CDR3 region has 16 residues. This chain's CDR3 is CALGGHYETGGYVLIF. Here the CDR3 DNA reads TGTGCTCTTGGGGGACACTACGAAACTGGGGGATACGTCCTCATCTTT.

On this clone: The protein given by TCRdb reflects a much larger clone and differs at residue 10 from this DNA's translation, likely from a read error; the protein shown is the DNA's translation. The rearrangement links TRDV2 to TRDJ1; D is ambiguous. TCRdb offers no J gene call, so here the DNA was matched to germline to obtain one. The V gene's germline CDR1 is GEAIGNYY and CDR2 EKD. Trimming removed 3 bases from V and 3 bases from J, with 16 bases in between. This CDR3 has 15 residues. CDR3 sequence reads: CACDLLDLNPDKLIF. The CDR3 DNA is TGTGCCTGTGACCTTCTGGACCTCAACCCCGATAAACTCATCTTT.

This clone was counted only a few times. No V gene was called here, but the J gene is TRDJ1; TRDD3, as called in the table, went unchecked against the DNA. The CDR3 sequence is 19 residues long. The CDR3 sequence is CASLCLPDPRGVYTDKLIF. CDR3 sequence (DNA): TGTGCTTCATTGTGCCTTCCTGACCCTCGGGGGGTTTACACCGATAAACTCATCTTT.